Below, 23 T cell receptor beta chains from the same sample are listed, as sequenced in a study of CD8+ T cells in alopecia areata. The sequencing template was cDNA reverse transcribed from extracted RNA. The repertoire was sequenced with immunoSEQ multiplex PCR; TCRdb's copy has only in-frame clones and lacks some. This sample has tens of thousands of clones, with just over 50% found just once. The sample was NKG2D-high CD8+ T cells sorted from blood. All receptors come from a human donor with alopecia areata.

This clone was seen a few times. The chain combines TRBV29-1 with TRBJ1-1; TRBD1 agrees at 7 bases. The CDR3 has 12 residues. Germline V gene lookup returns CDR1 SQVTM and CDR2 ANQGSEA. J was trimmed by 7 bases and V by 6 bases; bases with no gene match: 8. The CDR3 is CSVLTGSDEAFF. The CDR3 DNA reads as TGCAGCGTCCTGACAGGGTCGGATGAAGCTTTCTTT.

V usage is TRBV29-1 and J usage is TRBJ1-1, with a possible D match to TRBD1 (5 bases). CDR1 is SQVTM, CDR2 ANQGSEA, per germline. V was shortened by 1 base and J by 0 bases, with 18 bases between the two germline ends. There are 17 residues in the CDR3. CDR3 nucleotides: TGCAGCGTTGAAGTGGGGGGTAGTTTACCGGTGAACACTGAAGCTTTCTTT. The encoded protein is CSVEVGGSLPVNTEAFF.

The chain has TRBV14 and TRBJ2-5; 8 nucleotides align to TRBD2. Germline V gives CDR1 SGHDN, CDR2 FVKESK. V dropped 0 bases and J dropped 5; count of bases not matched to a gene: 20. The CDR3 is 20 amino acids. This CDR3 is CASSQDSSGSWLNALETQYF. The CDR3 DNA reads TGTGCCAGCAGCCAAGATTCGAGCGGGAGTTGGTTAAACGCACTTGAGACCCAGTACTTC.

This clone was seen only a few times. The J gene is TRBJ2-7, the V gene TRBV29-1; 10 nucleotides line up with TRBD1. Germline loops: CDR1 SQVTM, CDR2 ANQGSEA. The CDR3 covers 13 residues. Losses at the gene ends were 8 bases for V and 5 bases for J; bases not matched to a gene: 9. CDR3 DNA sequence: TGCAGCACCTCCGGGACAGGGGACCACGAGCAGTACTTC. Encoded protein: CSTSGTGDHEQYF.

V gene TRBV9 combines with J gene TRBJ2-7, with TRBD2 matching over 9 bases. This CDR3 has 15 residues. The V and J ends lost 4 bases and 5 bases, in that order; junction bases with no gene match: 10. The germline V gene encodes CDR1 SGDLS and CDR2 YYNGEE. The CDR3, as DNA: TGTGCCAGCAGCCCTCAAGCGGGGGGATTACACGAGCAGTACTTC. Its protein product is CASSPQAGGLHEQYF. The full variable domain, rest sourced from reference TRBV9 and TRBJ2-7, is DSGVTQTPKHLITATGQRVTLRCSPRSGDLSVYWYQQSLDQGLQFLIQYYNGEERAKGNILERFSAQQFPDLHSELNLSSLELGDSALYFCASSPQAGGLHEQYFGPGTRLTVT.

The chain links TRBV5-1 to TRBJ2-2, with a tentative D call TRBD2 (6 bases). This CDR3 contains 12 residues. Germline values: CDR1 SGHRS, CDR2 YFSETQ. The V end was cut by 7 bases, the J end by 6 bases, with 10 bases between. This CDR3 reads CASPSVSGELFF. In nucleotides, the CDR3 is TGCGCCAGCCCTAGCGTCTCCGGGGAGCTGTTTTTT.

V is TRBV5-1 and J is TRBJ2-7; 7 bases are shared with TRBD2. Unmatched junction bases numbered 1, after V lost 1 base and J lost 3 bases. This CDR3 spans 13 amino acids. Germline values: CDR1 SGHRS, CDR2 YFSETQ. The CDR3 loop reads CASSLIAGYEQYF. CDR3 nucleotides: TGCGCCAGCAGCTTGATAGCGGGCTACGAGCAGTACTTC. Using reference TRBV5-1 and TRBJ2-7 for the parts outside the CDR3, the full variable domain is KAGVTQTPRYLIKTRGQQVTLSCSPISGHRSVSWYQQTPGQGLQFLFEYFSETQRNKGNFPGRFSGRQFSNSRSEMNVSTLELGDSALYLCASSLIAGYEQYFGPGTRLTVT.

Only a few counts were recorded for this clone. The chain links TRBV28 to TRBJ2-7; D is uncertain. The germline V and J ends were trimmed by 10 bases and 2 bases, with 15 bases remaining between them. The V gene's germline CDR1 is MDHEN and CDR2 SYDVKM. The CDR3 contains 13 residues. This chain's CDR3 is CATLAPPTYEQYF. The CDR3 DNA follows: TGTGCCACCCTGGCGCCCCCGACCTACGAGCAGTACTTC.

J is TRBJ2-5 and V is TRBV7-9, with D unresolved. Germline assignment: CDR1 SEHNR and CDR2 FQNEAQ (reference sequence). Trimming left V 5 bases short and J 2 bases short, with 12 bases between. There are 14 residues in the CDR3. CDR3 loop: CASSLRTKQETQYF. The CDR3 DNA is TGTGCCAGCAGCCTTCGCACAAAACAAGAGACCCAGTACTTC. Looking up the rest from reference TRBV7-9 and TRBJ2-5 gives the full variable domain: DTGVSQNPRHKITKRGQNVTFRCDPISEHNRLYWYRQTLGQGPEFLTYFQNEAQLEKSRLLSDRFSAERPKGSFSTLEIQRTEQGDSAMYLCASSLRTKQETQYFGPGTRLLVL.

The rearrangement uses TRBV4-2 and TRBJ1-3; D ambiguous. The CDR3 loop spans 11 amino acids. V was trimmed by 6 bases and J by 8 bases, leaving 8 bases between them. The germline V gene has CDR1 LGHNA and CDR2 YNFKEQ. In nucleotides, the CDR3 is TGTGCCAGCAGATTTGGTCACACCATATATTTT. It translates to CASRFGHTIYF.

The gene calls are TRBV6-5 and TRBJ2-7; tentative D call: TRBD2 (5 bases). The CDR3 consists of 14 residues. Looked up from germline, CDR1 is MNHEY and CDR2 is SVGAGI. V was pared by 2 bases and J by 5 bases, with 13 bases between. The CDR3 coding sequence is TGTGCCAGCAGTTACAGGGCAGGAGGAGACGAGCAGTACTTC. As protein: CASSYRAGGDEQYF.

The CDR3 is CSVPGTSGFFTGELFF. DNA for the CDR3: TGCAGCGTCCCCGGGACTAGCGGGTTTTTCACCGGGGAGCTGTTTTTT. The chain has TRBV29-1 and TRBJ2-2, with 12 bases matching TRBD2. Germline V lookup: CDR1 SQVTM, CDR2 ANQGSEA. V gave up 6 bases and J gave up 4 bases; unmatched junction bases: 9. The CDR3 runs 16 residues.

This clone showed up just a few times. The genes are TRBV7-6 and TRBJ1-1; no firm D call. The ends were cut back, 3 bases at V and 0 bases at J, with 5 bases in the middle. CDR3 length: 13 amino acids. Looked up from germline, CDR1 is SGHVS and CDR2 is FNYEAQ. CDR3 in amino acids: CASSFEVNTEAFF. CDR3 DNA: TGTGCCAGCAGCTTCGAGGTGAACACTGAAGCTTTCTTT.

Here the CDR3 reads CASSEGRSTF. The CDR3 DNA follows: TGTGCCAGCAGTGAAGGGAGGAGCACCTTC. The chain couples TRBV2 to TRBJ1-2; D not certain. Deletions cut 1 base from V and 13 bases from J, with 7 bases between. The CDR3 has 10 residues. Germline-derived CDR1 and CDR2 are SNHLY and FYNNEI.

The CDR3 loop reads CASSPPGPANEQFF. In nucleotides, the CDR3 is TGTGCCAGCAGCCCCCCGGGTCCGGCCAATGAGCAGTTCTTC. This chain links TRBV6-5 with TRBJ2-1, with D unclear. This CDR3 has 14 residues. The V end lost 6 bases, the J end lost 6 bases, and 15 bases lay between the germline ends. Germline loops: CDR1 MNHEY, CDR2 SVGAGI.

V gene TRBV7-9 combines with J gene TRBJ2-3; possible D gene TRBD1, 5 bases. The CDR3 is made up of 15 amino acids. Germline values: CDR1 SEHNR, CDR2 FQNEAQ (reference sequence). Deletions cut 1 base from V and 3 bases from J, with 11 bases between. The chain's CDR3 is CASSLVQGDTDTQYF. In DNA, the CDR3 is TGTGCCAGCAGCTTAGTTCAGGGTGATACAGATACGCAGTATTTT.

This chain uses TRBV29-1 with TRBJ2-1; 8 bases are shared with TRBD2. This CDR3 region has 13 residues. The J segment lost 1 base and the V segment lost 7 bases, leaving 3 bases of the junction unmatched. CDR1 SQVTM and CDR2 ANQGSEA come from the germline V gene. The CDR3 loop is CSGTGGSYNEQFF. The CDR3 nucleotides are TGCAGCGGGACGGGGGGGTCCTACAATGAGCAGTTCTTC.

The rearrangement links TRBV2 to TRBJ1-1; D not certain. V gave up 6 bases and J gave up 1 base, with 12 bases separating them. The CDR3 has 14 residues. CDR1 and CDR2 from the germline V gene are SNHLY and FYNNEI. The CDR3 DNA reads TGTGCCAGCAGCCTCGGGCCTGGGAACACTGAAGCTTTCTTT. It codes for CASSLGPGNTEAFF.

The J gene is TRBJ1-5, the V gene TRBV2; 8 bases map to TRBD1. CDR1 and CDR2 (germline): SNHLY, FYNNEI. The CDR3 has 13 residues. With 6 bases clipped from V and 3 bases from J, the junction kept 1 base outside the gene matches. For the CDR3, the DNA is TGTGCCAGCAGGACAGGGGACAATCAGCCCCAGCATTTT. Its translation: CASRTGDNQPQHF.

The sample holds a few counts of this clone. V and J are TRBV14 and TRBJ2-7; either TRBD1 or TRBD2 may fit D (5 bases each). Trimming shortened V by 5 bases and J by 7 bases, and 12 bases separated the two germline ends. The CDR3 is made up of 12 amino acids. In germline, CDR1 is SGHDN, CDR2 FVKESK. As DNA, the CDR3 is TGTGCCAGCAGCGACCCGGGACGGGAGCAGTACTTC. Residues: CASSDPGREQYF.

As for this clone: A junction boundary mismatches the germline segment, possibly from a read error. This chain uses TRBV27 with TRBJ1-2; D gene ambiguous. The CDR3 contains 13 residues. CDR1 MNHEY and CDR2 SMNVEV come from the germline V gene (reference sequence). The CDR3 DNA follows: TGTGCCAGCAGTTTATCGGCTAATTATGGCTACACCTTC. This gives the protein CASSLSANYGYTF.

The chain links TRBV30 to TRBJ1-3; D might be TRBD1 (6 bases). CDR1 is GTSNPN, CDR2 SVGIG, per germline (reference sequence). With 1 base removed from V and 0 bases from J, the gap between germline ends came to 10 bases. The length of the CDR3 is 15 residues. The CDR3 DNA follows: TGTGCCTGGAGTGCAGGGGATATCTCTGGAAACACCATATATTTT. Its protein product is CAWSAGDISGNTIYF.

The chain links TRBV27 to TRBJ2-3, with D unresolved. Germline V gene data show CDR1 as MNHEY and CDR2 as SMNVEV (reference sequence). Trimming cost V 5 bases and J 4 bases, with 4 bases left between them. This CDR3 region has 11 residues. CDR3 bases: TGTGCCAGCAGTGGCGCAGATACGCAGTATTTT. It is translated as CASSGADTQYF.